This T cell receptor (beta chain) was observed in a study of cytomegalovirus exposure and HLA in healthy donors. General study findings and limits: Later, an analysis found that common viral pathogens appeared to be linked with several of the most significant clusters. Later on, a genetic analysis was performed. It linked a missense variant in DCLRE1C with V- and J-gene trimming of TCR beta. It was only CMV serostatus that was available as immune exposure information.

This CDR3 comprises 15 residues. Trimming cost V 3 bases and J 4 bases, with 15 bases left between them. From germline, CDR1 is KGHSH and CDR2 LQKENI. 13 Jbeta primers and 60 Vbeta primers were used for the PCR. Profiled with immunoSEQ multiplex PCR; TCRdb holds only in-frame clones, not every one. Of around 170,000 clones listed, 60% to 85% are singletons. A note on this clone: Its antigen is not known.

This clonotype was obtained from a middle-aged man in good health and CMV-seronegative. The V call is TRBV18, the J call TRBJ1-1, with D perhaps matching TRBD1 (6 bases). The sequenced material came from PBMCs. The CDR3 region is CASSPRTDLATEAFF. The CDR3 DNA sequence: TGTGCCAGCTCACCTAGGACAGACTTGGCCACTGAAGCTTTCTTT.